A selection of T cell receptor beta chains follows, all from one sample in a study of T cells in Graves' hyperthyroidism and ophthalmopathy. TCRdb reprocessed the multiplex PCR reads with MiXCR, giving one entry per CDR3 protein. Of approximately 600,000 distinct CDR3 sequences listed, around 13% were seen once; the top ten hold around 5.4%. Sequencing was performed on blood. These receptors came from a woman between 25 and 40 years old with Graves' hyperthyroidism that later progressed to Graves' ophthalmopathy. Both conserved end residues are part of each CDR3. D genes are given only for firm matches. Size is stated for part of the rows, as once, few or many counts, or as a class when the clone is expanded.

v_gene	abundance	j_gene	d_gene	CDR3aa	CDR3nt
TRBV29-1	few	TRBJ1-3	NA	CSVLSPGNTIYF	TGCAGCGTTCTATCGCCTGGAAACACCATATATTTT
TRBV14	few	TRBJ1-1	TRBD1	CASRRTGESEAFF	TGTGCCAGCAGACGAACAGGGGAATCTGAAGCTTTCTTT
TRBV7-9	many	TRBJ2-2	NA	CASSSRDIQTGELFF	TGTGCCAGCAGCTCCCGGGACATTCAGACCGGGGAGCTGTTTTTT
TRBV9	many	TRBJ2-1	TRBD1	CASTTGQGLYNEQFF	TGTGCCAGCACCACGGGACAGGGTCTCTACAATGAGCAGTTCTTC
TRBV30	many	TRBJ1-1	NA	CAWSKQGSTEAFF	TGTGCCTGGAGTAAACAGGGAAGCACTGAAGCTTTCTTT
TRBV7-2	many	TRBJ2-2	TRBD2	CASSFGGRGTGELFF	TGTGCCAGCAGCTTTGGCGGGAGGGGCACCGGGGAGCTGTTTTTT
TRBV2	NA	TRBJ2-3	TRBD2	CASTVAGGADTQYF	TGTGCCAGCACCGTAGCGGGAGGTGCAGATACGCAGTATTTT
TRBV7-9	many	TRBJ1-1	NA	CASSLGWPNTEAFF	TGTGCCAGCAGCTTAGGCTGGCCGAACACTGAAGCTTTCTTT
TRBV12-3/TRBV12-4	NA	TRBJ2-7	NA	CASSREQGREQYF	TGTGCCAGCAGTCGGGAGCAGGGTCGGGAGCAGTACTTC
TRBV19	NA	TRBJ1-1	NA	CASSIQESGTEAFF	TGTGCCAGTAGTATTCAGGAGTCGGGCACTGAAGCTTTCTTT
TRBV30	many	TRBJ1-1	NA	CAWKLNELNTEAFF	TGTGCCTGGAAGTTAAACGAGCTGAACACTGAAGCTTTCTTT
TRBV24-1	few	TRBJ1-2	TRBD1	CATSRGQGAGGYTF	TGTGCCACCAGCCGGGGACAGGGGGCTGGCGGCTACACCTTC
TRBV6-1	NA	TRBJ2-7	NA	CASGWNEQYF	TGTGCCAGCGGGTGGAACGAGCAGTACTTC
TRBV30	few	TRBJ1-1	NA	CAWSFGRPNTEAFF	TGTGCCTGGAGTTTCGGCCGCCCGAACACTGAAGCTTTCTTT
TRBV3-1	NA	TRBJ1-1	TRBD1	CASGRQGLMNSEAFF	TGTGCCAGCGGACGACAGGGGCTTATGAACAGTGAAGCTTTCTTT
TRBV20-1	many	TRBJ2-3	NA	CSARFSQGGDTQYF	TGCAGTGCTAGATTCTCCCAGGGGGGAGATACGCAGTATTTT
TRBV5-4	NA	TRBJ2-1	NA	CASRGSDNEQFF	TGTGCCAGCAGGGGTTCGGACAATGAGCAGTTCTTC
TRBV28	many	TRBJ1-1	TRBD1	CASSLPLGQINTEAFF	TGTGCCAGCAGCCTCCCGCTGGGACAGATAAACACTGAAGCTTTCTTT